Listed here are 5 T cell receptor beta chains from one sample, sequenced in a study of blood T cell repertoires in COVID-19. The table came from immunoSEQ multiplex PCR; TCRdb's copy has only in-frame clones and leaves some out. The repertoire includes about 380,000 clones, 70% to 90% of them detected once, and more than 1% sits in the top ten. The sample was PBMCs or T cells enriched from blood (not recorded which). All receptors derive from a woman younger than 30 who had recovered from COVID-19.

This sequence joins TRBV7-9 and TRBJ2-7; tentative D call: TRBD1 (6 bases). The CDR3 runs 16 residues. Germline V CDR1 and CDR2: SEHNR, FQNEAQ (reference sequence). Trimming cost V 5 bases and J 2 bases, with 19 bases left between them. In DNA form, the CDR3 reads TGTGCCAGCAGCCAGGGGCGCATCGGCTTCGCCTACGAGCAGTACTTC. This gives the protein CASSQGRIGFAYEQYF. The whole variable domain, remainder taken from reference TRBV7-9 and TRBJ2-7, is DTGVSQNPRHKITKRGQNVTFRCDPISEHNRLYWYRQTLGQGPEFLTYFQNEAQLEKSRLLSDRFSAERPKGSFSTLEIQRTEQGDSAMYLCASSQGRIGFAYEQYFGPGTRLTVT.

This clone was seen a handful of times. V usage is TRBV10-3 and J usage is TRBJ2-1, with D tentatively TRBD1 (5 bases). CDR1 and CDR2 (germline): ENHRY, SYGVKD. V was clipped by 8 bases and J by 5 bases, with 13 bases between them. The length of the CDR3 is 13 residues. The CDR3 here is CAIGQTANNEQFF. The CDR3, as DNA: TGTGCCATCGGCCAGACAGCCAACAATGAGCAGTTCTTC.

The genes are TRBV9 and TRBJ2-3; TRBD2 aligns across 8 bases. The ends lost 4 bases at V and 4 bases at J; junction bases unmatched: 5. This CDR3 region has 14 residues. Germline V gene data show CDR1 as SGDLS and CDR2 as YYNGEE. The CDR3 here is CASSPPGGADTQYF. DNA of the CDR3: TGTGCCAGCAGCCCCCCCGGGGGGGCAGATACGCAGTATTTT.

The genes are TRBV5-6 and TRBJ2-7, with TRBD1 as a possible D gene (6 bases). The V end was cut by 5 bases, the J end by 5 bases, with 14 bases between. The CDR3 is 13 residues long. The V gene's germline CDR1 is SGHDT and CDR2 YYEEEE. CDR3 residues: CASSNRVRDEQYF. CDR3 nucleotide sequence: TGTGCCAGCAGTAACAGGGTCCGAGACGAGCAGTACTTC.

V usage is TRBV18 and J usage is TRBJ1-1; possibly TRBD1 for D (6 bases). Germline-derived CDR1 and CDR2 are KGHSH and LQKENI. V lost 8 bases to trimming and J lost 0 bases, with 16 bases between them. This CDR3 has 15 amino acids. CDR3 in DNA: TGTGCCAGCCGTTACACAGGGCAATTGAACACTGAAGCTTTCTTT. The encoded protein is CASRYTGQLNTEAFF. Supplemented by reference TRBV18 and TRBJ1-1, the full variable domain reads NAGVMQNPRHLVRRRGQEARLRCSPMKGHSHVYWYRQLPEEGLKFMVYLQKENIIDESGMPKERFSAEFPKEGPSILRIQQVVRGDSAAYFCASRYTGQLNTEAFFGQGTRLTVV.